These T cell receptor beta chains were read from a single sample in a study of blood T cell repertoires in COVID-19. TCRdb's copy holds only in-frame clones and misses some; the assay was immunoSEQ multiplex PCR. The sample shows about 15,000 clones, more than 75% of them seen only once. Sequencing was done on a sample of peripheral blood. The source of these receptors is a man aged 80 or over with active or convalescent COVID-19. CDR3s include the opening cysteine and the closing phenylalanine or tryptophan. The D gene is left open where the match is weak. Clone size is stated in some rows and not others, as once, few, many or a class when expanded.

>TRBJ1-5|NA|TRBV27|few
CASSLLRNQPQHF
TGTGCCAGCAGTTTACTCCGGAATCAGCCCCAGCATTTT
>TRBJ1-2|TRBD1|TRBV7-8|NA
CASSLERGLGYTF
TGTGCCAGCAGCTTAGAAAGGGGGCTGGGCTACACCTTC
>TRBJ2-7|NA|TRBV19|NA
CASSTGYGDEQYF
TGTGCCAGTAGTACAGGGTACGGCGACGAGCAGTACTTC
>TRBJ2-3|TRBD1|TRBV9|NA
CASSAQGPLSTDTQYF
TGTGCCAGCAGCGCACAGGGGCCCCTTAGCACAGATACGCAGTATTTT
>TRBJ2-3|NA|TRBV21-1|NA
CASRCVRLAPTSTDTQYF
TGTGCCAGCAGGTGCGTGCGACTAGCGCCAACTAGCACAGATACGCAGTATTTT
>TRBJ2-7|TRBD1|TRBV5-1|NA
CASSIIPGQGNEQYF
TGCGCCAGCAGCATCATACCGGGACAGGGGAACGAGCAGTACTTC
>TRBJ2-3|NA|TRBV9|once
CASSAEPWGVTDTQYF
TGTGCCAGCAGCGCGGAGCCTTGGGGGGTCACAGATACGCAGTATTTT
>TRBJ1-4|TRBD1|TRBV7-2|NA
CASSLDGTGNRQLFF
TGTGCCAGCAGCTTAGATGGGACAGGGAATCGGCAACTGTTTTTT
>TRBJ2-7|NA|TRBV3-1/TRBV3-2|once
CASSQGLAYEQYF
TGTGCCAGCAGCCAAGGTCTAGCCTACGAGCAGTACTTC
>TRBJ2-2|NA|TRBV11-3|NA
CASSLVRVNTGELFF
TGTGCCAGCAGCTTAGTGCGCGTAAACACCGGGGAGCTGTTTTTT
>TRBJ1-1|NA|TRBV3-1/TRBV3-2|NA
CASSQDEAQNTEAFF
TGTGCCAGCAGCCAAGATGAGGCACAGAACACTGAAGCTTTCTTT
>TRBJ2-2|NA|TRBV19|NA
CASSKETGELFF
TGTGCCAGTAGTAAGGAGACCGGGGAGCTGTTTTTT
>TRBJ2-3|NA|TRBV19|NA
CASSPQRSTDTQYF
TGTGCCAGTAGTCCCCAGCGGAGCACAGATACGCAGTATTTT
>TRBJ1-6|TRBD1|TRBV20-1|NA
CSASYRGQGDNSPLHF
TGCAGTGCTAGTTATCGGGGACAGGGGGATAATTCACCCCTCCACTTT
>TRBJ2-3|NA|TRBV29-1|NA
CSVERLRDTQYF
TGCAGCGTTGAACGTCTCCGGGATACGCAGTATTTT
>TRBJ2-1|NA|TRBV28|once
CASRPGGSYNEQFF
TGTGCCAGTAGGCCGGGGGGCTCTTACAATGAGCAGTTCTTC
>TRBJ2-1|NA|TRBV7-6|NA
CASSLGTDYNEQFF
TGTGCCAGCAGCTTAGGGACAGACTACAATGAGCAGTTCTTC
>TRBJ2-3|TRBD2|TRBV9|once
CASSPPGASGGPDTQYF
TGTGCCAGCAGCCCCCCTGGGGCTAGCGGGGGGCCAGATACGCAGTATTTT
>TRBJ1-2|NA|TRBV3-1/TRBV3-2|NA
CASSRLDYGYTF
TGTGCCAGCAGCCGCCTAGACTATGGCTACACCTTC
>TRBJ1-2|TRBD1|TRBV5-8|NA
CASSRPGQGVSHGYTF
TGTGCCAGCAGCCGACCGGGACAGGGCGTCTCTCATGGCTACACCTTC
>TRBJ2-7|TRBD1|TRBV7-2|once
CASSTDRVSYEQYF
TGTGCCAGCAGCACGGACAGGGTCTCCTACGAGCAGTACTTC
>TRBJ1-3|NA|TRBV12-5|NA
CASGPNRESGNTIYF
TGTGCTAGTGGGCCGAACAGGGAGTCTGGAAACACCATATATTTT
>TRBJ2-5|NA|TRBV7-9|NA
CASSLALSGEETQYF
TGTGCCAGCAGCTTAGCGCTTTCAGGGGAGGAGACCCAGTACTTC
>TRBJ2-7|NA|TRBV2|NA
CASMPGDSYEQYF
TGTGCCAGCATGCCGGGGGACTCCTACGAGCAGTACTTC
>TRBJ2-3|TRBD2|TRBV30|NA
CASTMGRGGTDTQYF
TGTGCCTCGACCATGGGGCGGGGGGGCACAGATACGCAGTATTTT
>TRBJ2-7|TRBD1|TRBV12-3/TRBV12-4|NA
CASSPGQVYEQYF
TGTGCCAGCAGCCCGGGACAGGTCTACGAGCAGTACTTC
>TRBJ1-1|NA|TRBV27|NA
CASSLTQGPEAFF
TGTGCCAGCAGCCTGACGCAGGGGCCTGAAGCTTTCTTT
>TRBJ1-4|NA|TRBV28|NA
CASRSPRGEKLFF
TGTGCCAGCAGATCGCCGAGAGGCGAAAAACTGTTTTTT
>TRBJ2-3|NA|TRBV5-1|NA
CASSLVAGASPGTQYF
TGCGCCAGCAGCTTGGTTGCGGGGGCCTCCCCCGGTACGCAGTATTTT
>TRBJ2-3|TRBD2|TRBV25-1|NA
CASSDMGTSGDDTQYF
TGTGCCAGCAGTGATATGGGGACTAGCGGGGACGATACGCAGTATTTT
>TRBJ2-7|TRBD1|TRBV6-5|NA
CASSSSGTGAYEQYF
TGTGCCAGCAGTTCCTCCGGGACAGGGGCCTACGAGCAGTACTTC
>TRBJ1-4|TRBD1|TRBV20-1|NA
CSASSGTGSEKLFF
TGCAGTGCTAGTTCCGGGACAGGGAGTGAAAAACTGTTTTTT
>TRBJ1-6|NA|TRBV7-6|NA
CASSEDRPYNSPLHF
TGTGCCAGCTCCGAAGACAGGCCCTATAATTCACCCCTCCACTTT
>TRBJ2-7|TRBD2|TRBV27|NA
CASRPSGESSYEQYF
TGTGCCAGCAGACCTAGCGGGGAGAGCTCCTACGAGCAGTACTTC
>TRBJ2-7|NA|TRBV5-1|NA
CASSTGSYYEQYF
TGCGCCAGCAGCACGGGGAGTTACTACGAGCAGTACTTC
>TRBJ1-6|NA|TRBV2|NA
CASIAGGLGNSPLHF
TGTGCCAGCATAGCGGGGGGCTTGGGGAATTCACCCCTCCACTTT
>TRBJ2-7|TRBD1|TRBV5-1|NA
CASSFLEGQALGWEQYF
TGCGCCAGCAGCTTCCTAGAAGGACAGGCTCTGGGTTGGGAGCAGTACTTC
>TRBJ2-5|TRBD2|TRBV6-2/TRBV6-3|NA
CASSPWLAGGFWETQYF
TGTGCCAGCAGTCCCTGGCTGGCGGGGGGGTTTTGGGAGACCCAGTACTTC
>TRBJ1-2|NA|TRBV7-2|NA
CASSNGGDGGGYTF
TGTGCCAGCAGCAACGGGGGGGACGGGGGGGGCTACACCTTC
>TRBJ2-7|TRBD1|TRBV18|NA
CASSPGTGGSYEQYF
TGTGCCAGCTCCCCCGGGACAGGGGGCTCCTACGAGCAGTACTTC
>TRBJ1-3|TRBD1|TRBV6-5|NA
CASSYSEGAPGNTIYF
TGTGCCAGCAGTTACAGTGAGGGGGCCCCTGGAAACACCATATATTTT
>TRBJ2-7|TRBD1|TRBV11-3|NA
CASSPRTGPSYEQYF
TGTGCCAGCAGCCCTAGGACAGGGCCCTCCTACGAGCAGTACTTC
>TRBJ1-2|TRBD1|TRBV3-1/TRBV3-2|few
CASSQGHTGGIGYTF
TGTGCCAGCAGCCAAGGGCATACAGGGGGAATTGGCTACACCTTC